Below, 7 T cell receptor beta chains from the same sample are listed, as sequenced in a study of T cells in Graves' hyperthyroidism and ophthalmopathy. There were TCR beta CDR3 regions amplified from RNA transcripts. HTBI primers were employed in a first-round RT-PCR of the TCR CDR3. TCRdb used MiXCR to reprocess the multiplex PCR reads, holding one entry per CDR3 protein. The sample records around 600,000 distinct CDR3 sequences, roughly 15% being singletons. Specimen: blood. These receptors came from a woman in her forties or fifties with Graves' ophthalmopathy.

This chain's CDR3 is CASSPSSASKTDTQYF. The DNA for the CDR3 is TGTGCCAGCAGCCCATCGTCGGCTAGCAAAACAGATACGCAGTATTTT. The chain joins TRBV12-3 or TRBV12-4 to TRBJ2-3; perhaps TRBD2 as D (5 bases). This CDR3 is built from 16 residues. V dropped 6 bases and J dropped 3 bases, with 19 bases sitting between them.

In its sample, this clonotype was seen many times. The chain links TRBV7-2 to TRBJ1-1, with D perhaps TRBD1 (5 bases). The germline V gene has CDR1 SGHTA and CDR2 FQGNSA. V was shortened by 2 bases and J by 0 bases, with 10 bases between the two germline ends. This CDR3 region has 15 residues. The CDR3 DNA reads as TGTGCCAGCAGCTTACGCGGGGCTGTGAACACTGAAGCTTTCTTT. Translating gives CASSLRGAVNTEAFF.

This clonotype has a count of ten or more. The genes are TRBV11-3 and TRBJ2-1; D is perhaps TRBD2 (5 bases). Trimming took off 1 base at V and 7 bases at J, with 14 bases between the two ends. Per germline, CDR1 SGHNT and CDR2 YENEEA. This CDR3 is built from 15 residues. Here the CDR3 reads CASSLGGSRRNEQFF. CDR3 DNA sequence: TGTGCCAGCAGCTTAGGAGGATCCCGGAGGAATGAGCAGTTCTTC.

This clonotype was found many times. V and J are TRBV30 and TRBJ1-1; D perhaps matches TRBD1 (5 bases). In germline, CDR1 is GTSNPN, CDR2 SVGIG (reference sequence). This CDR3 contains 14 residues. The germline V and J ends were trimmed by 5 bases and 1 base, with 14 bases remaining between them. The CDR3: CAWDTGLANTEAFF. The CDR3 bases are TGTGCCTGGGACACAGGTTTGGCGAACACTGAAGCTTTCTTT. Using reference TRBV30 and TRBJ1-1 for the parts outside the CDR3, the full variable domain is SQTIHQWPATLVQPVGSPLSLECTVEGTSNPNLYWYRQAAGRGLQLLFYSVGIGQISSEVPQNLSASRPQDRQFILSSKKLLLSDSGFYLCAWDTGLANTEAFFGQGTRLTVV.

This clonotype was detected a few times. The gene calls are TRBV25-1 and TRBJ1-1, with D possibly being TRBD1 (5 bases). The V end was cut by 7 bases, the J end by 1 base, with 13 bases between. The CDR3 sequence is 14 residues long. CDR1 MGHDK and CDR2 SYGVNS come from the germline V gene. The CDR3 loop is CASNAFTGNTEAFF. The CDR3 DNA reads as TGTGCCAGCAATGCCTTCACAGGGAACACTGAAGCTTTCTTT.

In this sample, this clonotype turned up many times. This sequence joins TRBV20-1 and TRBJ2-3, with TRBD2 identical over 11 bases. The germline CDR1 and CDR2 sequences are DFQATT and SNEGSKA (reference sequence). Unmatched junction bases numbered 7, after V lost 3 bases and J lost 2 bases. The CDR3 extends over 16 amino acids. CDR3 sequence reads: CSASGTSGHLTDTQYF. The CDR3 nucleotides read TGCAGTGCTAGTGGGACTAGCGGACACCTCACAGATACGCAGTATTTT.

This clonotype was recorded a few times. The J gene is TRBJ1-5, the V gene TRBV20-1; D gene ambiguous. This CDR3 comprises 14 residues. Germline lookup yields CDR1 DFQATT and CDR2 SNEGSKA (reference sequence). Trimming left V 4 bases short and J 1 base short, with 11 bases between. The DNA for the CDR3 is TGCAGTGCTAACCGACGCGCGAGCAATCAGCCCCAGCATTTT. The encoded protein is CSANRRASNQPQHF.